These 29 T cell receptor beta chains originate from one sample sequenced in a study of cytomegalovirus exposure and HLA in healthy donors. The data were produced by immunoSEQ multiplex PCR, yet TCRdb's version contains in-frame clones alone and is incomplete. The sample yields some 80,000 clones, about 96% seen once. The source material was PBMCs. These receptors were obtained from a man aged 18 to 30 in good health and CMV-seropositive.

This rearrangement joins TRBV11-1 to TRBJ2-3, with 11 bases lining up with TRBD2. The CDR3 contains 17 residues. Germline V gene data show CDR1 as SGHAT and CDR2 as FQDESV (reference sequence). The V gene end was trimmed by 6 bases and the J gene end by 2 bases; junction bases not matched to a gene: 10. Written as DNA, the CDR3 is TGTGCCAGCAGTTCGATCATAGCGGGAGGGATCACAGATACGCAGTATTTT. Amino acid sequence: CASSSIIAGGITDTQYF.

This clone was seen a single time. The chain links TRBV4-1 to TRBJ2-5, with D maybe TRBD1 (6 bases). V lost 2 bases and J 5 bases, leaving 15 bases between the germline ends. In germline, CDR1 is MGHRA, CDR2 YSYEKL. CDR3 length equals 15 residues. CDR3: CASSQTRQVRETQYF. The CDR3, as DNA: TGCGCCAGCAGCCAAACTAGACAGGTCCGGGAGACCCAGTACTTC.

J is TRBJ2-7 and V is TRBV29-1; 8 bases agree with TRBD1. The germline gives CDR1 SQVTM, CDR2 ANQGSEA. The trim removed 4 bases at V and 4 bases at J, leaving 3 bases unmatched. The CDR3 is 12 residues long. Written as DNA, the CDR3 is TGCAGCGTTGCCAGGGGGCGGTACGAGCAGTACTTC. It yields the protein CSVARGRYEQYF.

The chain joins TRBV19 to TRBJ1-2; D not resolved. Germline V CDR1 and CDR2: LNHDA, SQIVND (reference sequence). V lost 1 base, J lost 14 bases, and 20 bases lay in between. The CDR3 loop spans 14 amino acids. CDR3 amino acids: CASSIAGRTALKTF. The CDR3 DNA reads TGTGCCAGTAGTATAGCCGGTCGAACCGCTTTGAAGACCTTC.

This clone came up once. The chain uses TRBV4-1 and TRBJ2-7; D is unclear. The V gene lost 4 bases and the J gene lost 2 bases, with 21 bases spanning the gap. The CDR3 contains 17 residues. The germline V gene encodes CDR1 MGHRA and CDR2 YSYEKL. The CDR3 DNA reads TGCGCCAGCAGCCTACTGACTGTCCGCGAATCAGCCTACGAGCAGTACTTC. It translates to CASSLLTVRESAYEQYF.

This chain uses TRBV6-4 with TRBJ2-1, with D perhaps matching TRBD2 (5 bases). The CDR3 length is 13 residues. CDR1 is MRHNA, CDR2 SNTAGT, per germline. Trimming took off 1 base at V and 8 bases at J, with 9 bases between the two ends. The CDR3 bases are TGTGCCAGCAGTGACTGGCCGGGATATGAGCAGTTCTTC. It specifies CASSDWPGYEQFF.

The chain carries TRBV5-4 and TRBJ1-5; D is uncertain. Per germline, CDR1 SGHNT and CDR2 YYREEE (reference sequence). This CDR3 has 12 residues. The V end was cut by 2 bases, the J end by 6 bases, with 6 bases between. This CDR3 is CASSFNSQPQHF. In DNA form, the CDR3 reads TGTGCCAGCAGCTTTAATAGTCAGCCCCAGCATTTT.

The rearrangement links TRBV18 to TRBJ2-3; weak D call: TRBD2 (6 bases). CDR3 length equals 15 residues. Trimming shortened V by 0 bases and J by 3 bases, and 10 bases separated the two germline ends. The germline CDR1 and CDR2 sequences are KGHSH and LQKENI. For the CDR3, the DNA is TGTGCCAGCTCACCACCCGGGACTGCAACAGATACGCAGTATTTT. It is translated as CASSPPGTATDTQYF.

The gene calls are TRBV28 and TRBJ1-2; 8 nucleotides match TRBD1. The ends lost 4 bases at V and 5 bases at J; junction bases unmatched: 9. The CDR3 totals 15 residues. Germline V lookup: CDR1 MDHEN, CDR2 SYDVKM. CDR3 residues: CASSSRQGRDYGYTF. The CDR3 DNA reads TGTGCCAGCAGTTCCCGACAGGGGAGAGATTATGGCTACACCTTC.

The chain couples TRBV19 to TRBJ2-2; possibly TRBD2 for D (7 bases). The CDR3 runs 17 residues. Between the trimmed V and J ends, which lost 6 bases and 10 bases, there was a span of 27 bases. CDR1 LNHDA and CDR2 SQIVND come from the germline V gene (reference sequence). This CDR3 reads CASSRGGGEARWKELFF. CDR3 nucleotide sequence: TGTGCCAGTAGCCGAGGGGGAGGGGAAGCTCGGTGGAAGGAGCTGTTTTTT.

The chain joins TRBV2 to TRBJ2-1; TRBD2 matches 9 bases. J lost 8 bases, V lost 10 bases, and 12 bases had no gene match. Germline V gene lookup returns CDR1 SNHLY and CDR2 FYNNEI. This CDR3 contains 14 residues. The CDR3 DNA is TGTGCCACTCCGGGACTAGCTACCCTCCATGAGCAGTTCTTC. Translating gives CATPGLATLHEQFF.

This sequence joins TRBV28 and TRBJ1-1; 9 positions match TRBD1. In germline, CDR1 is MDHEN, CDR2 SYDVKM. This CDR3 region has 17 residues. With 5 bases clipped from V and 10 bases from J, the junction kept 20 bases outside the gene matches. CDR3 nucleotide sequence: TGTGCCAGCAGTCCCCCGGGACAGGGTAGGATAGGGGTGGGAGCTTTCTTT. Its protein is CASSPPGQGRIGVGAFF.

The rearrangement joins TRBV27 to TRBJ1-1, with 7 bases fitting TRBD1. J lost 8 bases, V lost 0 bases, and 12 bases had no gene match. Germline CDR1 MNHEY, CDR2 SMNVEV (reference sequence). CDR3 length equals 16 residues. This CDR3 reads CASSLSARGPMAEAFF. The CDR3 bases are TGTGCCAGCAGTTTATCAGCGAGGGGGCCCATGGCGGAAGCTTTCTTT.

The sample holds one count of this clone. The V gene is TRBV10-3, the J gene TRBJ2-2, with 11 bases identical to TRBD1. Trimming at V came to 3 bases and at J to 4 bases, leaving 7 bases not matched to a gene. CDR1 and CDR2 from the germline V gene are ENHRY and SYGVKD. This CDR3 spans 17 amino acids. The CDR3 reads CAISDSDRGRSTGELFF. DNA for the CDR3: TGTGCCATCAGTGACTCGGACAGGGGGCGGAGCACCGGGGAGCTGTTTTTT.

The rearrangement joins TRBV30 to TRBJ1-4, with D uncertain. This CDR3 is built from 15 residues. Trimming removed 3 bases from V and 7 bases from J, with 18 bases in between. Germline CDR1 GTSNPN, CDR2 SVGIG (reference sequence). The CDR3 is CAWRALAAKGEKLFF. In DNA, the CDR3 is TGTGCCTGGAGGGCCCTCGCGGCCAAAGGTGAAAAACTGTTTTTT.

V gene TRBV19 combines with J gene TRBJ1-3; D remains unclear. Germline CDR1 and CDR2: LNHDA and SQIVND (reference sequence). The CDR3 extends over 14 amino acids. V was trimmed by 3 bases and J by 4 bases, leaving 10 bases between them. CDR3 nucleotides: TGTGCCAGTAGTATCCGGGATGGAGGAAACACCATATATTTT. Translated: CASSIRDGGNTIYF.

This rearrangement joins TRBV6-6 to TRBJ2-5, with 10 bases aligning to TRBD1. The CDR3 has 16 residues. Germline values: CDR1 MNHNY, CDR2 SVGAGI (reference sequence). V trimming: 0 bases; J trimming: 0 bases; junction bases outside the gene matches: 1. The CDR3 reads CASSYSGTGDQETQYF. The CDR3 bases are TGTGCCAGCAGTTACTCTGGGACAGGGGACCAAGAGACCCAGTACTTC.

The J gene is TRBJ1-4, the V gene TRBV4-1; 10 bases align to TRBD1. This CDR3 region has 19 residues. Germline V gene data show CDR1 as MGHRA and CDR2 as YSYEKL. The trim removed 1 base at V and 5 bases at J, leaving 13 bases unmatched. CDR3 residues: CASSQVIGTGAFKNEKLFF. DNA of the CDR3: TGCGCCAGCAGCCAAGTGATCGGGACAGGGGCGTTCAAGAATGAAAAACTGTTTTTT.

The rearrangement joins TRBV7-3 to TRBJ2-5, with 9 nucleotides matching TRBD2. The CDR3 covers 15 residues. Trimming removed 6 bases from V and 3 bases from J; junction bases left unmatched: 8. The germline gives CDR1 SGHTA, CDR2 FQGTGA. CDR3 sequence (DNA): TGTGCCAGCAGTCTAATCGGCGGGAGGGAAGAGACCCAGTACTTC. It codes for CASSLIGGREETQYF. The variable domain in full, completed from reference TRBV7-3 and TRBJ2-5, reads GAGVSQTPSNKVTEKGKYVELRCDPISGHTALYWYRQSLGQGPEFLIYFQGTGAADDSGLPNDRFFAVRPEGSVSTLKIQRTERGDSAVYLCASSLIGGREETQYFGPGTRLLVL.

CDR3: CASSQGENTEAFF. DNA of the CDR3: TGTGCCAGCAGTCAGGGGGAGAACACTGAAGCTTTCTTT. The chain carries TRBV2 and TRBJ1-1, with 7 bases identical to TRBD1. Germline V gene sequence: CDR1 SNHLY, CDR2 FYNNEI. V shed 5 bases and J 1 base; nucleotides not matched to a gene: 1. This CDR3 is built from 13 residues.

This chain links TRBV4-2 with TRBJ2-3; 11 bases align to TRBD2. The CDR3 runs 19 residues. V lost 1 base and J lost 3; bases outside the gene matches: 12. Looked up from germline, CDR1 is LGHNA and CDR2 is YNFKEQ. The CDR3, as DNA: TGTGCCAGCAGCCAAGGAAATAGCGGGAGGGCCGGTAGGACAGATACGCAGTATTTT. Translating gives CASSQGNSGRAGRTDTQYF.

The chain employs TRBV7-9 and TRBJ2-7; 8 nucleotides agree with TRBD2. CDR1 and CDR2 from the germline V gene are SEHNR and FQNEAQ (reference sequence). V lost 7 bases and J lost 7; bases outside the gene matches: 12. The CDR3 has 14 residues. The DNA for the CDR3 is TGTGCCAGCACCCTCAGCGGGAGTCTGAGGGAGCAGTACTTC. As protein: CASTLSGSLREQYF.

This clone has just a few counts. V usage is TRBV5-4 and J usage is TRBJ2-7, with 12 bases aligning to TRBD2. Germline V gene sequence: CDR1 SGHNT, CDR2 YYREEE (reference sequence). V lost 8 bases, J lost 5 bases, and 5 bases stayed unmatched. CDR3 length: 13 residues. In DNA form, the CDR3 reads TGTGCCAGTGGGACTAGCGGGCGACACGAGCAGTACTTC. This encodes CASGTSGRHEQYF.

This sequence joins TRBV10-3 and TRBJ2-2; 7 bases line up with TRBD1. The CDR3 is 16 amino acids. Germline V gene data show CDR1 as ENHRY and CDR2 as SYGVKD. The V segment lost 8 bases and the J segment 0 bases; nucleotides outside the gene matches: 9. The DNA of the CDR3 is TGTGCCATCCCCCTCGGGACAGCCGCGAACACCGGGGAGCTGTTTTTT. Its protein is CAIPLGTAANTGELFF.

The chain couples TRBV6-5 to TRBJ1-2; tentatively, D is TRBD1 (6 bases). V lost 6 bases to trimming and J lost 4 bases, with 12 bases between them. Germline V lookup: CDR1 MNHEY, CDR2 SVGAGI. The CDR3 totals 13 residues. CDR3: CASRPTGAYGYTF. DNA for the CDR3: TGTGCCAGCAGACCGACAGGAGCCTATGGCTACACCTTC.

The rearrangement links TRBV6-1 to TRBJ2-5; TRBD1 agrees at 7 bases. From germline, CDR1 is MNHNS and CDR2 SASEGT. CDR3 size: 15 residues. The junction had 9 bases not matched to a gene; V was cut back by 3 bases and J by 5 bases. CDR3 protein: CASSDQTGYRETQYF. CDR3 bases: TGTGCCAGCAGTGACCAGACAGGGTATCGGGAGACCCAGTACTTC.

The chain combines TRBV6-5 with TRBJ1-1; D gene uncertain. The germline V gene encodes CDR1 MNHEY and CDR2 SVGAGI. This CDR3 region has 13 residues. Trimming left V 2 bases short and J 14 bases short, with 18 bases between. CDR3 region: CASSYGSSPRTFF. CDR3 coding DNA: TGTGCCAGCAGTTACGGCTCTAGCCCCAGGACCTTCTTT.

The rearrangement joins TRBV7-8 to TRBJ2-7; D ambiguous. Deletions cut 2 bases from V and 0 bases from J, with 11 bases between. Germline lookup yields CDR1 SGHVS and CDR2 FQNEAQ. The CDR3 has 15 amino acids. The CDR3 coding sequence is TGTGCCAGCAGCTTATTTGCGCGGAGCTCCTACGAGCAGTACTTC. Translating gives CASSLFARSSYEQYF.

J is TRBJ2-2 and V is TRBV4-1, with TRBD1 matching 9 bases. Unmatched junction bases numbered 9, after V lost 5 bases and J lost 5 bases. Germline V CDR1 and CDR2: MGHRA, YSYEKL. CDR3 size: 16 residues. Written as DNA, the CDR3 is TGCGCCAGCAGCTACCGACAGGGGGGAGGGACCGGGGAGCTGTTTTTT. It is translated as CASSYRQGGGTGELFF.